The clone carrying this T cell receptor beta chain was detected once. Its antigen is as yet unknown. V shed 1 base and J shed 0 bases, with 14 bases lying between them. Germline V CDR1 and CDR2: SEHNR, FQNEAQ (reference sequence). The CDR3 covers 17 residues. The replicate PCRs on unsorted PBMC were given approximately 0.3 ug DNA, which is some 28,000 T cell genomes. The data were produced by immunoSEQ multiplex PCR, yet TCRdb's version contains in-frame clones alone and is incomplete. The sample lists fewer than 600,000 clones, around three quarters seen once, with 12% in the top ten. The data stem from a study of shared clonotypes between healthy human individuals. Study results and limitations: Sampling covered blood only; tissue repertoires likely differ.

Sequencing used PBMCs. This clonotype was sampled from a woman aged 40 to 50 in good health. Some clones in this sample may be carry-over from other donors' samples. The V and J genes are TRBV7-9 and TRBJ2-3; D may be TRBD1 or TRBD2 (5 bases each). The CDR3 DNA follows: TGTGCCAGCAGCTTAGTTCAGGGCCCTAGCAGCACAGATACGCAGTATTTT. Translation gives CASSLVQGPSSTDTQYF.